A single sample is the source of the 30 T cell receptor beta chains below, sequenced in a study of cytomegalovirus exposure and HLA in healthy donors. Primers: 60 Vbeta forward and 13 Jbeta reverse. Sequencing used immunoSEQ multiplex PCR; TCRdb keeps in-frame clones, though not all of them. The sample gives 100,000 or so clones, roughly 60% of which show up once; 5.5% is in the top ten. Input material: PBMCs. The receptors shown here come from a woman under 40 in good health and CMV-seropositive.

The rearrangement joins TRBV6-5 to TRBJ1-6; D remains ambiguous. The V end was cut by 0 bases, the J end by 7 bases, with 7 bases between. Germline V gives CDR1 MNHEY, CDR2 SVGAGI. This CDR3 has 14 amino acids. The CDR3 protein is CASSYSEGNSPLHF. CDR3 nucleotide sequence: TGTGCCAGCAGTTACTCTGAGGGAAATTCACCCCTCCACTTT.

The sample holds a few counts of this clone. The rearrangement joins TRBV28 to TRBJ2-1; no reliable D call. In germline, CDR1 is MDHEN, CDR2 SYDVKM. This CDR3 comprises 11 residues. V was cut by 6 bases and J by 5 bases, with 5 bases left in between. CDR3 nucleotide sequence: TGTGCCAGCAGATCTAACAATGAGCAGTTCTTC. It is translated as CASRSNNEQFF. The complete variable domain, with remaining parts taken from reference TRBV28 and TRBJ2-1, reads DVKVTQSSRYLVKRTGEKVFLECVQDMDHENMFWYRQDPGLGLRLIYFSYDVKMKEKGDIPEGYSVSREKKERFSLILESASTNQTSMYLCASRSNNEQFFGPGTRLTVL.

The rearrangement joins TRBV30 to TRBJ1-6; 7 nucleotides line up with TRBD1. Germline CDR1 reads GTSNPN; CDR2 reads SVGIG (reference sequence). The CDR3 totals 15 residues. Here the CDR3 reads CAGGTASPNNSPLHF. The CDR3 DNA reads TGTGCTGGAGGGACAGCTAGTCCGAATAATTCACCCCTCCACTTT.

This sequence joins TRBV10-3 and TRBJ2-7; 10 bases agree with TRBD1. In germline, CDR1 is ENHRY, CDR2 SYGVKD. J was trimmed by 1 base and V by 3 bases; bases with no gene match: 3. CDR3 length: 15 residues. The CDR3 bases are TGTGCCATCAGTGATAAGGACAGGGGGTCCTACGAGCAGTACTTC. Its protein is CAISDKDRGSYEQYF.

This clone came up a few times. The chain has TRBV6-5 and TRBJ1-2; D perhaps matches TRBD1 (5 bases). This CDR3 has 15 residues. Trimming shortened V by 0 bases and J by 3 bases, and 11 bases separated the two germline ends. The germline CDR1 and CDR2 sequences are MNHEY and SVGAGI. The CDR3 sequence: CASSYSFRGDYGYTF. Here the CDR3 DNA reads TGTGCCAGCAGTTACTCCTTTCGGGGGGACTATGGCTACACCTTC.

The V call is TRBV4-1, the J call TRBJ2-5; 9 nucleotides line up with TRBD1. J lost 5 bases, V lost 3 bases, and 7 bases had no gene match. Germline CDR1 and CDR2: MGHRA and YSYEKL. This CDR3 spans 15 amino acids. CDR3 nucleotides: TGCGCCAGCAGCCACGGGGACAGGGAGGAGGAGACCCAGTACTTC. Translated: CASSHGDREEETQYF.

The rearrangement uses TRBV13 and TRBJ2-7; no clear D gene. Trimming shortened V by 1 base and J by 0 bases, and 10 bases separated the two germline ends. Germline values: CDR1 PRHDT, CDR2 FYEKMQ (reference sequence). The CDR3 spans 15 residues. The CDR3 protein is CASSLVGGNSYEQYF. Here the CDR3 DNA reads TGTGCCAGCAGCTTAGTAGGCGGCAACTCCTACGAGCAGTACTTC.

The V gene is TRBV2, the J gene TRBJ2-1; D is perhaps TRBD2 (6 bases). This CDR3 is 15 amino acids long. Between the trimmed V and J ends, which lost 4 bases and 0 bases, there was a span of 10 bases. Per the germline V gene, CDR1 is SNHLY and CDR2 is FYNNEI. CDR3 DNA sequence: TGTGCCAGCAGTGGGGCGCGGGGCTCCTACAATGAGCAGTTCTTC. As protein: CASSGARGSYNEQFF.

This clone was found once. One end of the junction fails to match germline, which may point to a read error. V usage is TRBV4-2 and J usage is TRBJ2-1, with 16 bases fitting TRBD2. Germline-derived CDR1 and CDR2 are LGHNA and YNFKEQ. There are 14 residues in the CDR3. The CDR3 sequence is CASSPGLAGGRTVF. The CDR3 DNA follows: TGTGCCAGCAGCCCGGGACTAGCGGGGGGGAGAACGGTCTTC.

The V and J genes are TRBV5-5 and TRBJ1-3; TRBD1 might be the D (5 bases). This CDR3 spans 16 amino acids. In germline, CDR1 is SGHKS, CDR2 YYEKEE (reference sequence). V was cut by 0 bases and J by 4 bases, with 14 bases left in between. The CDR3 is CASSLGGAGIGNTIYF. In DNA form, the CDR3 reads TGTGCCAGCAGCTTGGGCGGGGCCGGCATAGGAAACACCATATATTTT.

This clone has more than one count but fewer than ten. For the CDR3, the DNA is TGTGCCAGCAGTGACTCGAGTCGGACAGGCCTCTCTGGGGCCAACGTCCTGACTTTC. Translation gives CASSDSSRTGLSGANVLTF. The chain links TRBV6-4 to TRBJ2-6; 7 bases fit TRBD1. Looked up from germline, CDR1 is MRHNA and CDR2 is SNTAGT. The CDR3 consists of 19 residues. After removal of 0 bases from V and 0 bases from J, the junction contained 8 bases not matched to a gene.

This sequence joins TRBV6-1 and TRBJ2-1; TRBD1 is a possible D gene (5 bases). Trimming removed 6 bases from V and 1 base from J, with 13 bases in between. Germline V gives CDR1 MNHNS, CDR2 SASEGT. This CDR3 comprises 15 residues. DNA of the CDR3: TGTGCCAGCAGCTCAGGGTTCTTTTCCTACAATGAGCAGTTCTTC. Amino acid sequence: CASSSGFFSYNEQFF.

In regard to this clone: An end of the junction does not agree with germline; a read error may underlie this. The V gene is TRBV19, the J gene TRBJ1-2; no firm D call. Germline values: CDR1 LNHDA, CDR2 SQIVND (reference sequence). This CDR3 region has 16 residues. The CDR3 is CASTESSGNRDYGYPF. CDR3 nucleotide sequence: TGTGCCAGTACGGAGAGCAGCGGTAACCGTGACTATGGCTACCCCTTC.

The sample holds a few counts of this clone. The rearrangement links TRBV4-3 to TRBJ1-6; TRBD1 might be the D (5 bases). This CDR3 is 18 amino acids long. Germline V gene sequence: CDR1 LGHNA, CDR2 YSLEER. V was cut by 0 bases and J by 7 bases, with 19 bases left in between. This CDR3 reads CASSQEPTVQTWNSPLHF. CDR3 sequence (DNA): TGCGCCAGCAGCCAAGAACCGACAGTACAAACTTGGAATTCACCCCTCCACTTT.

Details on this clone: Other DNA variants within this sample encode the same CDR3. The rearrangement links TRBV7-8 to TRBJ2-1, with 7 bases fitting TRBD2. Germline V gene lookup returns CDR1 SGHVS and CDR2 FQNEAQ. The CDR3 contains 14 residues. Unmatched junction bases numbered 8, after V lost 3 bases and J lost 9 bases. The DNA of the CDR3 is TGTGCCAGCAGCTTGGGGGGGGGTTATGGTGAGCAGTTCTTC. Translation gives CASSLGGGYGEQFF.

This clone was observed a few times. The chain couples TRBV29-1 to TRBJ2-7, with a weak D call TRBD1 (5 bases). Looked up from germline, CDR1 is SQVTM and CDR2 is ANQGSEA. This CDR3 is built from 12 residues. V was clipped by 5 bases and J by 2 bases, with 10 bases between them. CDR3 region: CSVRGSAYEQYF. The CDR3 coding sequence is TGCAGCGTTAGGGGCAGCGCCTACGAGCAGTACTTC.

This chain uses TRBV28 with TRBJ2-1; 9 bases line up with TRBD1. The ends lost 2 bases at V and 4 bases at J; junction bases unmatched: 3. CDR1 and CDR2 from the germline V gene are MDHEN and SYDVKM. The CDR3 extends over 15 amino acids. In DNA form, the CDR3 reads TGTGCCAGCAGTTTAGCCGGGACAGGGTACAATGAGCAGTTCTTC. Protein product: CASSLAGTGYNEQFF. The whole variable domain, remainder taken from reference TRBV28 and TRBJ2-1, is DVKVTQSSRYLVKRTGEKVFLECVQDMDHENMFWYRQDPGLGLRLIYFSYDVKMKEKGDIPEGYSVSREKKERFSLILESASTNQTSMYLCASSLAGTGYNEQFFGPGTRLTVL.

The CDR3 DNA sequence: TGTGCCAGCAGCTTAGAGCCCGGGGAGGGCGAGCAGTACTTC. Encoded protein: CASSLEPGEGEQYF. The chain recombines TRBV11-2 with TRBJ2-7; TRBD2 agrees at 7 bases. The CDR3 length is 14 residues. Germline V lookup: CDR1 SGHAT, CDR2 FQNNGV. V dropped 0 bases and J dropped 6; count of bases not matched to a gene: 5. Variable domain in full (rest from reference TRBV11-2 and TRBJ2-7): EAGVAQSPRYKIIEKRQSVAFWCNPISGHATLYWYQQILGQGPKLLIQFQNNGVVDDSQLPKDRFSAERLKGVDSTLKIQPAKLEDSAVYLCASSLEPGEGEQYFGPGTRLTVT.

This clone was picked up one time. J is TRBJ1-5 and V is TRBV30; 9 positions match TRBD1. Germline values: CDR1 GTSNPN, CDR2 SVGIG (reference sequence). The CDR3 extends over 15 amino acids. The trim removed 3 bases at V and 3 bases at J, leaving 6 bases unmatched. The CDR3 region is CAWRHTGGTNQPQHF. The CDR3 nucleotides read TGTGCCTGGAGGCACACAGGGGGCACCAATCAGCCCCAGCATTTT.

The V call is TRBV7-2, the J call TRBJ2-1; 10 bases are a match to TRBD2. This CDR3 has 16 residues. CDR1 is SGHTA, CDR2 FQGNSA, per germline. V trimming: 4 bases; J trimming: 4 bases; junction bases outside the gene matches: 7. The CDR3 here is CASSSSIAGGYNEQFF. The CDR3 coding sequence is TGTGCCAGCAGCTCCAGTATAGCGGGGGGTTACAATGAGCAGTTCTTC.

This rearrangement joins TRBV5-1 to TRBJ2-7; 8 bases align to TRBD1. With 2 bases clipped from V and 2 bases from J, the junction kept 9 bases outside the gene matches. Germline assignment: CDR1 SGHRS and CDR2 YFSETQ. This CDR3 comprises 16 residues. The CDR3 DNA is TGCGCCAGCAGCTTAGTATATCCGGGACAGGCCTACGAGCAGTACTTC. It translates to CASSLVYPGQAYEQYF. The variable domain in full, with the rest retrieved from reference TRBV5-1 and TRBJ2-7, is KAGVTQTPRYLIKTRGQQVTLSCSPISGHRSVSWYQQTPGQGLQFLFEYFSETQRNKGNFPGRFSGRQFSNSRSEMNVSTLELGDSALYLCASSLVYPGQAYEQYFGPGTRLTVT.

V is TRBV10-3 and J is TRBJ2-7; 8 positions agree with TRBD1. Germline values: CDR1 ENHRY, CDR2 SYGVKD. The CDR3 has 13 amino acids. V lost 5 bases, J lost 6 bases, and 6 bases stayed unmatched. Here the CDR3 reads CAISRQGLGEQYF. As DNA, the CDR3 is TGTGCCATCAGTAGACAGGGGCTTGGCGAGCAGTACTTC.

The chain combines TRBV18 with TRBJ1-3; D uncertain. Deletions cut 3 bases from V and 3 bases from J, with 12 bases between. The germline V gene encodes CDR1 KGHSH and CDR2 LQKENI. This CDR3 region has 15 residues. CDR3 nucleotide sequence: TGTGCCAGCTCACCCTTCGCGGGTGGTGGAAACACCATATATTTT. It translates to CASSPFAGGGNTIYF.

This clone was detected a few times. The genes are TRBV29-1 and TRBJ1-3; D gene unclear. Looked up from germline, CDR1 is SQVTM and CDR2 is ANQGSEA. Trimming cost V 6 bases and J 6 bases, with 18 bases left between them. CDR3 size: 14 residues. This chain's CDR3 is CSVQVGLRPNTIYF. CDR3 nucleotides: TGCAGCGTACAAGTGGGCTTGCGTCCAAACACCATATATTTT.

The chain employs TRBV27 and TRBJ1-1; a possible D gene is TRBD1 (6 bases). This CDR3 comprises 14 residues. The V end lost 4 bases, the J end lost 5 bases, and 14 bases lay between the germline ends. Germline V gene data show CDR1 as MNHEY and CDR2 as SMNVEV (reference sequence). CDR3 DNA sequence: TGTGCCAGCAGTTACGGGGGGCAGGGGACTGAAGCTTTCTTT. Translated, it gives CASSYGGQGTEAFF.

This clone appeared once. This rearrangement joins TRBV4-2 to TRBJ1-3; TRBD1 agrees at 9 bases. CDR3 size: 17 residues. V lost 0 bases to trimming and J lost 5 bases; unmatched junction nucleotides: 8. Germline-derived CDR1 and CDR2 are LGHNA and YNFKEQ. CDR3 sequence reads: CASSQEGEGQGRNTIYF. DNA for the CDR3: TGTGCCAGCAGCCAAGAAGGAGAGGGACAGGGCCGAAACACCATATATTTT.

CDR3: CASSSTGTTNEKLFF. The CDR3 coding sequence is TGCGCCAGCAGCTCCACAGGGACAACTAATGAAAAACTGTTTTTT. This rearrangement joins TRBV5-1 to TRBJ1-4; D is perhaps TRBD1 (6 bases). The CDR3 spans 15 residues. Looked up from germline, CDR1 is SGHRS and CDR2 is YFSETQ. The V end was cut by 3 bases, the J end by 0 bases, with 9 bases between.

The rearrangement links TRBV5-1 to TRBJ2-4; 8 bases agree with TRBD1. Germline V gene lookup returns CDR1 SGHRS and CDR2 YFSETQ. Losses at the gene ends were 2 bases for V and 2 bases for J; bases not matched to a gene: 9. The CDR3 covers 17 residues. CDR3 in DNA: TGCGCCAGCAGCTTTGGACAGGGAACGAATTCCAAAAACATTCAGTACTTC. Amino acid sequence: CASSFGQGTNSKNIQYF.

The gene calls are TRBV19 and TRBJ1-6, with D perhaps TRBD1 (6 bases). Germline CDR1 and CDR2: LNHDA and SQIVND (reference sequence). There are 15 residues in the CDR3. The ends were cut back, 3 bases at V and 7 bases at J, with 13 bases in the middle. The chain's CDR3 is CASSMGGLRNSPLHF. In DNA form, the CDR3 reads TGTGCCAGTAGTATGGGGGGGCTAAGAAATTCACCCCTCCACTTT.

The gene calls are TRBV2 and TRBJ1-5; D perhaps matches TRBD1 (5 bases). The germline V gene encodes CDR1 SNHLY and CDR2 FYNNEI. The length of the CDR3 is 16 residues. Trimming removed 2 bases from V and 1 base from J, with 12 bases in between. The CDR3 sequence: CASSESGAGSNQPQHF. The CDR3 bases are TGTGCCAGCAGTGAAAGCGGGGCCGGCAGCAATCAGCCCCAGCATTTT.